The 2 T cell receptor beta chains given below trace back to one sample, sequenced in a study of OX40 agonist ivuxolimab in advanced cancers. Using immunoSEQ multiplex PCR, the repertoire was profiled, and TCRdb retains in-frame clones only, with some absent. Among under 70,000 clones listed, around nine tenths were seen once. Sequencing was performed on CD4+ or CD8+ T cells sorted from blood, taken in a trial of the OX40 agonist ivuxolimab. These receptor sequences come from an adult with an advanced solid tumor such as melanoma, head and neck, liver or kidney cancer.

The chain employs TRBV4-1 and TRBJ1-4; tentatively, D is TRBD1 (5 bases). The ends were cut back, 1 base at V and 8 bases at J, with 8 bases in the middle. The CDR3 has 13 amino acids. Germline V gene data show CDR1 as MGHRA and CDR2 as YSYEKL. CDR3 residues: CASSQGQREKLFF. As DNA, the CDR3 is TGCGCCAGCAGCCAAGGACAGCGGGAAAAACTGTTTTTT.

This clone is a singleton in its sample. This chain connects TRBV5-1 to TRBJ2-2, with D maybe TRBD2 (6 bases). This CDR3 has 15 amino acids. Trimming took off 4 bases at V and 0 bases at J, with 10 bases between the two ends. Per germline, CDR1 SGHRS and CDR2 YFSETQ. The CDR3 sequence: CASSMEGTNTGELFF. The DNA for the CDR3 is TGCGCCAGCAGCATGGAGGGGACGAACACCGGGGAGCTGTTTTTT.